This TCR beta chain was observed in a study of cytomegalovirus exposure and HLA in healthy donors. Study-wide background: As released early, the data held roughly 85 million unique TCRs from HLA-typed donors. Study-level results: In a later analysis, productive TCRs from donors in an Asian-associated ancestry cluster reportedly carried fewer N-insertions than the cohort mean. Relative to equally common others, HLA-associated TCR beta chains showed greater clonal expansion in a later analysis.

PCR amplification relied on 60 Vbeta primers (plus 13 Jbeta primers). Here immunoSEQ multiplex PCR was the method, and the copy in TCRdb shows in-frame clones only, minus some. Of around 150,000 clones listed, 75% to 85% are singletons. Sampled while nominally healthy, donors likely had unrecorded immune exposures. A word on this clone: Its specificity is unknown.

Sequencing used PBMCs. The clonotype comes from a man in his fifties in good health and CMV-seropositive.

As DNA, the CDR3 is TGCGCCAGCAGCTTGGAAGGGGGACAAGTCATGGAAAAACTGTTTTTT. Protein product: CASSLEGGQVMEKLFF. The V call is TRBV5-1, the J call TRBJ1-4, with D possibly being TRBD1 (6 bases). The CDR3 sequence is 16 residues long. The germline V and J ends were trimmed by 0 bases and 8 bases, with 17 bases remaining between them. The germline V gene encodes CDR1 SGHRS and CDR2 YFSETQ.